Below are 17 T cell receptor beta chains sequenced from a single sample in a study of beta chain features in type 1 diabetes. Study findings and constraints: People with Type 1 diabetes carried modestly yet significantly shorter TCRB CDR3s in all four CD4+ subsets.

The study reverse transcribed the entire isolated RNA, so it sequenced expressed TCRB transcripts. Produced via immunoSEQ multiplex PCR; TCRdb's table is partial and in-frame only. The sample gives 600,000 or so clones, around 12% of which show up once; 0.095% to 0.15% is in the top ten. These TCRs' antigens remain unknown. The source material was naive CD4+ T cells from blood. The receptors shown here come from a man aged 30 to 45 with type 1 diabetes.

In this sample, this clone turned up a few times. The chain carries TRBV27 and TRBJ1-2; 12 bases align to TRBD1. V gave up 3 bases and J gave up 5 bases; unmatched junction bases: 4. This CDR3 has 15 amino acids. Germline V gene data show CDR1 as MNHEY and CDR2 as SMNVEV (reference sequence). CDR3 bases: TGTGCCAGCAGTTTCCGGGACAGGGGGCGGTATGGCTACACCTTC. It codes for CASSFRDRGRYGYTF.

The chain is built from TRBV28 and TRBJ2-7; 7 bases align to TRBD1. With V trimmed by 6 bases and J by 3 bases, 8 bases remained unmatched. The V gene's germline CDR1 is MDHEN and CDR2 SYDVKM. The CDR3 contains 14 residues. As DNA, the CDR3 is TGTGCCAGCAGCCTCGGGACAGTGATCTACGAGCAGTACTTC. Translating it yields CASSLGTVIYEQYF.

This rearrangement joins TRBV7-2 to TRBJ2-1; D tentatively reads TRBD1 or TRBD2 (5 bases each). The CDR3 extends over 18 amino acids. CDR1 SGHTA and CDR2 FQGNSA come from the germline V gene. V gave up 2 bases and J gave up 0 bases, with 17 bases separating them. In nucleotides, the CDR3 is TGTGCCAGCAGCTTAATAGTCGTGGGACCTAGCTCCTACAATGAGCAGTTCTTC. Translated, it gives CASSLIVVGPSSYNEQFF.

The chain carries TRBV7-2 and TRBJ1-4, with D perhaps matching TRBD1 (6 bases). Germline CDR1 is SGHTA and CDR2 is FQGNSA. The V gene lost 1 base and the J gene lost 3 bases, with 12 bases spanning the gap. The CDR3 consists of 16 residues. The CDR3 region is CASSLGFTGPNEKLFF. In nucleotides, the CDR3 is TGTGCCAGCAGCTTAGGTTTTACAGGGCCTAATGAAAAACTGTTTTTT.

The rearrangement links TRBV10-3 to TRBJ1-1; 8 bases match TRBD1. Germline lookup yields CDR1 ENHRY and CDR2 SYGVKD. This CDR3 spans 14 amino acids. With V trimmed by 6 bases and J by 7 bases, 10 bases remained unmatched. The CDR3 region is CAIRGQAQEVEAFF. The CDR3 DNA follows: TGTGCCATCAGGGGACAGGCACAGGAGGTTGAAGCTTTCTTT.

This clone occurred a few times. The chain couples TRBV5-1 to TRBJ1-5; D unresolved. V was shortened by 0 bases and J by 1 base, with 8 bases between the two germline ends. This CDR3 spans 15 amino acids. Germline V gene sequence: CDR1 SGHRS, CDR2 YFSETQ. In DNA form, the CDR3 reads TGCGCCAGCAGCTTGGCCGGGCGAAGCAATCAGCCCCAGCATTTT. It encodes CASSLAGRSNQPQHF. Supplemented by reference TRBV5-1 and TRBJ1-5, the full variable domain reads KAGVTQTPRYLIKTRGQQVTLSCSPISGHRSVSWYQQTPGQGLQFLFEYFSETQRNKGNFPGRFSGRQFSNSRSEMNVSTLELGDSALYLCASSLAGRSNQPQHFGDGTRLSIL.

The CDR3 spells CASSQAGFTGELFF. The CDR3 DNA reads TGTGCCAGCAGCCAAGCAGGGTTCACCGGGGAGCTGTTTTTT. The chain carries TRBV14 and TRBJ2-2, with D perhaps matching TRBD1 (5 bases). Per germline, CDR1 SGHDN and CDR2 FVKESK. V lost 1 base to trimming and J lost 4 bases, with 7 bases between them. The CDR3 is 14 residues long.

J is TRBJ1-2 and V is TRBV7-9, with no clear D. Germline values: CDR1 SEHNR, CDR2 FQNEAQ (reference sequence). CDR3 length: 12 residues. The V end lost 4 bases, the J end lost 7 bases, and 10 bases lay between the germline ends. For the CDR3, the DNA is TGTGCCAGCAGCTCAGCTTTACGTGGCTACACCTTC. It is translated as CASSSALRGYTF.

This clone was seen only a few times. The chain uses TRBV18 and TRBJ2-5; maybe TRBD2 (5 bases). Germline V gene data show CDR1 as KGHSH and CDR2 as LQKENI. With 2 bases removed from V and 0 bases from J, the gap between germline ends came to 10 bases. The CDR3 covers 15 residues. The CDR3 sequence is CASSPGGRYQETQYF. The DNA for the CDR3 is TGTGCCAGCTCACCAGGAGGACGGTACCAAGAGACCCAGTACTTC.

This clone appeared a few times. J is TRBJ2-1 and V is TRBV28, with a weak D call TRBD2 (7 bases). The length of the CDR3 is 14 residues. Germline V gene sequence: CDR1 MDHEN, CDR2 SYDVKM. Trimming took 10 bases from V and 2 from J, leaving 15 bases between them. CDR3 amino acids: CATRAGATYNEQFF. In DNA form, the CDR3 reads TGTGCCACAAGGGCGGGGGCCACCTACAATGAGCAGTTCTTC.

This clone was picked up a small number of times. The rearrangement links TRBV6-6 to TRBJ1-2; TRBD1 agrees at 7 bases. The CDR3 sequence is 13 residues long. The V and J ends lost 6 bases and 1 base, in that order; junction bases with no gene match: 2. CDR1 and CDR2 from the germline V gene are MNHNY and SVGAGI (reference sequence). The CDR3 DNA reads TGTGCCAGCAGCCACAGGGGTAACTATGGCTACACCTTC. It encodes CASSHRGNYGYTF.

The rearrangement uses TRBV2 and TRBJ2-2; the D is unclear. Trimming removed 2 bases from V and 1 base from J, with 8 bases in between. This CDR3 contains 15 residues. Per the germline V gene, CDR1 is SNHLY and CDR2 is FYNNEI. CDR3 in DNA: TGTGCCAGCAGTGAAACGACACGGAACACCGGGGAGCTGTTTTTT. As protein: CASSETTRNTGELFF.

The chain recombines TRBV19 with TRBJ1-5; TRBD1 matches at 7 bases. The CDR3 runs to 15 residues. V lost 10 bases to trimming and J lost 0 bases; unmatched junction nucleotides: 9. Germline V gene lookup returns CDR1 LNHDA and CDR2 SQIVND (reference sequence). The CDR3 protein is CATLLDRFSNQPQHF. As DNA, the CDR3 is TGTGCCACCCTTCTGGACAGGTTTAGCAATCAGCCCCAGCATTTT.

This rearrangement joins TRBV27 to TRBJ2-7; D ambiguous. The CDR3 sequence is 14 residues long. V lost 0 bases to trimming and J lost 2 bases, with 8 bases between them. In germline, CDR1 is MNHEY, CDR2 SMNVEV (reference sequence). CDR3 bases: TGTGCCAGCAGTTTATCGGGCAGGACCTACGAGCAGTACTTC. Its translation: CASSLSGRTYEQYF.

The V call is TRBV30, the J call TRBJ2-7; no definite D call. The V and J ends lost 3 bases and 2 bases respectively, with 17 bases between them. The CDR3 spans 15 residues. Per germline, CDR1 GTSNPN and CDR2 SVGIG (reference sequence). The CDR3 region is CAWSPDPWNTYEQYF. The CDR3 DNA is TGTGCCTGGAGCCCGGACCCCTGGAACACCTACGAGCAGTACTTC.

A few counts support this clone. The chain recombines TRBV30 with TRBJ1-2; the match to TRBD1 covers 7 bases. V was clipped by 4 bases and J by 7 bases; unmatched bases: 9. CDR1 GTSNPN and CDR2 SVGIG come from the germline V gene (reference sequence). The CDR3 covers 13 residues. The CDR3 sequence is CAWTDFTGAGYTF. The CDR3 bases are TGTGCCTGGACCGACTTCACAGGGGCTGGCTACACCTTC.

The gene calls are TRBV29-1 and TRBJ2-2; 8 nucleotides agree with TRBD2. V trimming: 0 bases; J trimming: 0 bases; junction bases outside the gene matches: 3. This CDR3 is 16 amino acids long. Germline CDR1 SQVTM, CDR2 ANQGSEA. The CDR3 reads CSVEDLAGANTGELFF. The CDR3, as DNA: TGCAGCGTTGAAGATCTAGCGGGCGCGAACACCGGGGAGCTGTTTTTT.